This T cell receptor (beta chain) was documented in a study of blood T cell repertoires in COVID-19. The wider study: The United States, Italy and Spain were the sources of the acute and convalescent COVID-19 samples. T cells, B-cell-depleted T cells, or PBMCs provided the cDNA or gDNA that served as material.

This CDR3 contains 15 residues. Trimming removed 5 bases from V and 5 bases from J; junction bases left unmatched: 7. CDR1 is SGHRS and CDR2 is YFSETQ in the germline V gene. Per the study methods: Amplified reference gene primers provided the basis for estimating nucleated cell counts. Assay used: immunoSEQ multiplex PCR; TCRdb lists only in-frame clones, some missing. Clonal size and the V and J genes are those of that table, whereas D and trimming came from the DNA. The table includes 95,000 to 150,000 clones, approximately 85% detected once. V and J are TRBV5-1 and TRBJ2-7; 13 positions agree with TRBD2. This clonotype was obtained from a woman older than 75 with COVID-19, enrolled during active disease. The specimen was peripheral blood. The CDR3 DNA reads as TGCGCCAGCAGGGGAGGACTAGCGGGAGAACACGAGCAGTACTTC. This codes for CASRGGLAGEHEQYF.